The 10 T cell receptor beta chains below were found in one sample sequenced in a study of tumor-infiltrating lymphocytes in localized non-small cell lung cancer. Using immunoSEQ multiplex PCR, the repertoire was profiled, and TCRdb retains in-frame clones only, with some absent. The sample records 11,000 to 15,000 clones, around 70% being singletons. The specimen was uninvolved lung tissue not adjacent to the tumor. These receptors all stem from a human donor with non-small cell lung cancer.

The CDR3 reads CASGRDLGYEQYF. In DNA, the CDR3 is TGTGCCAGCGGGAGAGATCTAGGCTACGAGCAGTACTTC. The V gene is TRBV2, the J gene TRBJ2-7, with a possible D match to TRBD2 (5 bases). Germline V gives CDR1 SNHLY, CDR2 FYNNEI. The CDR3 totals 13 residues. The V end was cut by 8 bases, the J end by 3 bases, with 14 bases between.

As DNA, the CDR3 is TGTGCCAGCAAGGACACTTACAATCAGCCCCAGCATTTT. As protein: CASKDTYNQPQHF. V and J are TRBV6-1 and TRBJ1-5; perhaps TRBD1 as D (5 bases). V was shortened by 7 bases and J by 3 bases, with 10 bases between the two germline ends. The CDR3 has 13 amino acids. Germline V gene data show CDR1 as MNHNS and CDR2 as SASEGT.

The chain recombines TRBV10-3 with TRBJ1-2; tentative D call: TRBD1 (5 bases). V gave up 4 bases and J gave up 2 bases, with 14 bases separating them. The CDR3 sequence is 15 residues long. In germline, CDR1 is ENHRY, CDR2 SYGVKD. The CDR3 sequence: CAISGDSADNYGYTF. CDR3 DNA sequence: TGTGCCATCAGTGGAGACAGCGCAGACAACTATGGCTACACCTTC.

The J gene is TRBJ1-6, the V gene TRBV9, with 9 bases matching TRBD1. This CDR3 contains 15 residues. After removal of 3 bases from V and 10 bases from J, the junction contained 8 bases not matched to a gene. Germline V gene sequence: CDR1 SGDLS, CDR2 YYNGEE. The CDR3 coding sequence is TGTGCCAGCAGCGCTCTCGGGACAGGGCAATCACCCCTCCACTTT. Amino acids: CASSALGTGQSPLHF.

The gene calls are TRBV27 and TRBJ2-1, with TRBD2 matching 7 bases. Germline loops: CDR1 MNHEY, CDR2 SMNVEV (reference sequence). This CDR3 has 15 residues. V was clipped by 2 bases and J by 7 bases; unmatched bases: 8. The CDR3 here is CASSLSAGVRNEQFF. DNA for the CDR3: TGTGCCAGCAGTTTAAGCGCGGGAGTAAGGAATGAGCAGTTCTTC.

This chain's CDR3 is CASSYGETQYF. Written as DNA, the CDR3 is TGTGCCAGCAGTTACGGGGAGACCCAGTACTTC. This chain joins TRBV6-5 and TRBJ2-5; D gene unclear. Germline V CDR1 and CDR2: MNHEY, SVGAGI. V was cut by 2 bases and J by 5 bases, with 3 bases left in between. The CDR3 runs to 11 residues.

This chain uses TRBV4-3 with TRBJ2-7, with 8 bases fitting TRBD2. The CDR3 length is 17 residues. V was clipped by 0 bases and J by 2 bases; unmatched bases: 9. Germline V gene lookup returns CDR1 LGHNA and CDR2 YSLEER. The DNA for the CDR3 is TGCGCCAGCAGCCAAGACCCGGTGGGTAGCGGGACCTACGAGCAGTACTTC. Translating it yields CASSQDPVGSGTYEQYF.

This clone has only a few counts. The rearrangement links TRBV4-1 to TRBJ1-1; no firm D call. CDR1 and CDR2 (germline): MGHRA, YSYEKL. The CDR3 runs to 15 residues. Trimming removed 4 bases from V and 2 bases from J, with 14 bases in between. The CDR3 reads CASSPEPGGNTEAFF. CDR3 bases: TGCGCCAGCAGCCCCGAGCCAGGAGGCAACACTGAAGCTTTCTTT.

In DNA form, the CDR3 reads TGTGCCAGCAGCCATGGGGACAGTGGATTTTACAATGAGCAGTTCTTC. This encodes CASSHGDSGFYNEQFF. The chain joins TRBV4-2 to TRBJ2-1; 7 bases match TRBD1. This CDR3 is built from 16 residues. The V segment lost 3 bases and the J segment 4 bases; nucleotides outside the gene matches: 9. Germline V gene data show CDR1 as LGHNA and CDR2 as YNFKEQ.

This clone is medium-sized (0.01 to 0.1%) in the sample. This chain joins TRBV7-2 and TRBJ1-5, with D perhaps matching TRBD1 (5 bases). V dropped 1 base and J dropped 11 bases, with 21 bases sitting between them. In germline, CDR1 is SGHTA, CDR2 FQGNSA. The CDR3 is 16 residues long. CDR3 region: CASSLVGQGRYGAQHF. The CDR3 nucleotides read TGTGCCAGCAGCTTAGTGGGTCAGGGCCGTTACGGGGCCCAGCATTTT. The full variable domain, in which reference TRBV7-2 and TRBJ1-5 provide the parts outside the CDR3, is GAGVSQSPSNKVTEKGKDVELRCDPISGHTALYWYRQSLGQGLEFLIYFQGNSAPDKSGLPSDRFSAERTGGSVSTLTIQRTQQEDSAVYLCASSLVGQGRYGAQHFGDGTRLSIL.